Listed below are T cell receptor beta chains from one sample, sequenced in a study of blood T cell repertoires in COVID-19. Measured with immunoSEQ multiplex PCR; TCRdb has only the in-frame clones, and not every one. The data hold about 190,000 clones, with roughly 80% observed a single time. Sample: peripheral blood. Receptors were obtained from a woman in her 50s with acute or convalescent COVID-19. The conserved cysteine and the conserved F or W are not part of the CDR3 here. The D gene is left open where the match is weak.

d_call: NA
v_call: TRBV6-5
cdr3_aa: ASSTRLDEQY

d_call: TRBD1
v_call: TRBV6-5
cdr3_aa: ASAPIQGGTEAF

d_call: TRBD1
v_call: TRBV7-2
cdr3_aa: ASSFRPGQGPSYEQY

d_call: NA
v_call: TRBV5-6
cdr3_aa: ASRSDSYNEQF

d_call: TRBD1
v_call: TRBV12-3/TRBV12-4
cdr3_aa: ASRPTGNPEAF

d_call: TRBD2
v_call: TRBV27
cdr3_aa: ASSFIGGSRPGRQETQY

d_call: NA
v_call: TRBV24-1
cdr3_aa: ATSVGAAYEQY

d_call: TRBD2
v_call: TRBV15
cdr3_aa: ATSPSGGDGETQY

d_call: TRBD1
v_call: TRBV3-1/TRBV3-2
cdr3_aa: ASSQAGRGCEAF

d_call: TRBD2
v_call: TRBV6-1
cdr3_aa: ASSATGTTTTDTQY

d_call: NA
v_call: TRBV7-9
cdr3_aa: ASSYALGNYT

d_call: TRBD1
v_call: TRBV14
cdr3_aa: ASSPSRGRNTQY

d_call: NA
v_call: TRBV11-3
cdr3_aa: ASSYNTAAYNEQF

d_call: TRBD1
v_call: TRBV6-6
cdr3_aa: ASTPGGNQPQH

d_call: TRBD1
v_call: TRBV28
cdr3_aa: ASSYTDRDRVYSNQPQH

d_call: TRBD1
v_call: TRBV10-3
cdr3_aa: ATSDRAYNSPLH

d_call: NA
v_call: TRBV6-2/TRBV6-3
cdr3_aa: ASSQGGTGANVLT

d_call: NA
v_call: TRBV5-4
cdr3_aa: ASSSAGRRSYNSPLH

d_call: NA
v_call: TRBV19
cdr3_aa: ASSMYRGSNQPQH

d_call: NA
v_call: TRBV5-1
cdr3_aa: ASSLVATSYEQY

d_call: NA
v_call: TRBV6-1
cdr3_aa: ASSEAGSQPQH

d_call: NA
v_call: TRBV13
cdr3_aa: ASSLGGVYEQF

d_call: NA
v_call: TRBV3-1/TRBV3-2
cdr3_aa: ASSSQYSNQPQH

d_call: NA
v_call: TRBV7-8
cdr3_aa: ASSLAEGVAF

d_call: NA
v_call: TRBV4-2
cdr3_aa: ASSQNPVRDTEAF

d_call: NA
v_call: TRBV29-1
cdr3_aa: SVDTGRGWSNEQF

d_call: TRBD1
v_call: TRBV7-8
cdr3_aa: ASLGQSGTGELF

d_call: TRBD2
v_call: TRBV20-1
cdr3_aa: SASPSGGANEQF

d_call: TRBD1
v_call: TRBV19
cdr3_aa: ASSPDRVNQPQH

d_call: NA
v_call: TRBV29-1
cdr3_aa: SVEDRGAGEKLF

d_call: TRBD1
v_call: TRBV30
cdr3_aa: AWSPSFTGGNSPLH

d_call: NA
v_call: TRBV5-4
cdr3_aa: ASSLGLGGYEQY

d_call: TRBD2
v_call: TRBV10-3
cdr3_aa: AISESIRLAGEQY

d_call: NA
v_call: TRBV6-1
cdr3_aa: ASSEITVTYNEQF

d_call: NA
v_call: TRBV6-5
cdr3_aa: ASSYDPGQILYGYT

d_call: TRBD2
v_call: TRBV3-1/TRBV3-2
cdr3_aa: ASSHTSGGSSYNEQF

d_call: NA
v_call: TRBV29-1
cdr3_aa: SVEAGSYEQY

d_call: NA
v_call: TRBV15
cdr3_aa: ATSRDAGRRDSNQPQH

d_call: TRBD1
v_call: TRBV19
cdr3_aa: ASSLMDRGGRETQY

d_call: NA
v_call: TRBV5-4
cdr3_aa: ASSLSSASTDTQY

d_call: NA
v_call: TRBV11-2
cdr3_aa: ASSLNGWGPGSYEQY

d_call: TRBD1
v_call: TRBV3-1/TRBV3-2
cdr3_aa: ASSQKGQGNQPQH

d_call: NA
v_call: TRBV27
cdr3_aa: ASSFNYRELF